These 30 T cell receptor beta chains share one sample of origin, sequenced in a study of CD8+CD57+ T cells in acquired aplastic anemia. The template used for profiling TCR beta VDJ and CDR3 was genomic DNA. TCRdb reprocessed the reads via MiXCR and lists one record per CDR3 protein. The repertoire holds about 160,000 distinct CDR3 sequences, approximately 40% seen once, with approximately 1% in the top ten. Sequencing was carried out using sorted CD4+, CD8+, or CD8+CD57+ T cells (not recorded which) from PBMCs. The origin of the receptors is a human donor in good health.

This clonotype has only a few counts. The J gene is TRBJ2-2, the V gene TRBV10-3, with no clear D. Deletions cut 4 bases from V and 2 bases from J, with 8 bases between. The CDR3 extends over 14 amino acids. The germline V gene encodes CDR1 ENHRY and CDR2 SYGVKD. CDR3 sequence (DNA): TGTGCCATCAGTGGTACACATAACACCGGGGAGCTGTTTTTT. Residues: CAISGTHNTGELFF.

This clonotype occurred many times. The V call is TRBV10-1, the J call TRBJ2-5, with a possible D match to TRBD1 (5 bases). This CDR3 spans 16 amino acids. Germline V gene data show CDR1 as WNHNN and CDR2 as SYGVQD (reference sequence). V was trimmed by 2 bases and J by 1 base, leaving 14 bases between them. The CDR3 coding sequence is TGCGCCAGCAGTGAGAGGCGGACACGGACCCAAGAGACCCAGTACTTC. Amino acids: CASSERRTRTQETQYF.

With respect to this clonotype: Possible read error: a much larger clone is one base away. The chain combines TRBV4-2 with TRBJ2-5; possibly TRBD1 for D (7 bases). Per the germline V gene, CDR1 is LGHNA and CDR2 is YNFKEQ. The V gene lost 1 base and the J gene lost 7 bases, with 16 bases spanning the gap. This CDR3 is built from 15 residues. CDR3 DNA sequence: TGTGCCAGCAGCCAAGTCGGAGGGACAGAAGGGACCCAGTACTTC. It is translated as CASSQVGGTEGTQYF.

The chain couples TRBV2 to TRBJ1-3; D gene ambiguous. This CDR3 is 14 amino acids long. CDR1 SNHLY and CDR2 FYNNEI come from the germline V gene. V was trimmed by 7 bases and J by 2 bases, leaving 12 bases between them. CDR3 nucleotide sequence: TGTGCCAGCAACGGTCTCCCTCCTGGAAACACCATATATTTT. As protein: CASNGLPPGNTIYF.

The CDR3 loop is CASSGWGQGQETQYF. CDR3 DNA sequence: TGTGCCAGCAGCGGGTGGGGACAGGGCCAAGAGACCCAGTACTTC. The V and J genes are TRBV14 and TRBJ2-5; 9 bases are shared with TRBD1. The CDR3 runs 15 residues. Germline lookup yields CDR1 SGHDN and CDR2 FVKESK. V lost 5 bases and J lost 1; bases outside the gene matches: 5.

This clonotype was picked up many times. The chain recombines TRBV6-5 with TRBJ1-2; a weak D match, TRBD1 (6 bases). The CDR3 is made up of 16 amino acids. V lost 6 bases and J 6 bases, leaving 23 bases between the germline ends. Germline CDR1 reads MNHEY; CDR2 reads SVGAGI. CDR3 residues: CASSYHTQDRPNGYTF. CDR3 sequence (DNA): TGTGCCAGCAGCTACCATACCCAAGACAGGCCAAATGGCTACACCTTC.

This clonotype came up once. The chain has TRBV2 and TRBJ2-3; TRBD2 aligns across 9 bases. The CDR3 is 14 residues long. V was clipped by 5 bases and J by 6 bases; unmatched bases: 6. Looked up from germline, CDR1 is SNHLY and CDR2 is FYNNEI. Here the CDR3 DNA reads TGTGCCAGCAGTTACCCTAGCGGGACCGATACGCAGTATTTT. Protein product: CASSYPSGTDTQYF. Supplemented by reference TRBV2 and TRBJ2-3, the full variable domain reads EPEVTQTPSHQVTQMGQEVILRCVPISNHLYFYWYRQILGQKVEFLVSFYNNEISEKSEIFDDQFSVERPDGSNFTLKIRSTKLEDSAMYFCASSYPSGTDTQYFGPGTRLTVL.

The rearrangement joins TRBV20-1 to TRBJ1-2, with 11 positions matching TRBD1. The V segment lost 4 bases and the J segment 8 bases; nucleotides outside the gene matches: 6. The germline V gene has CDR1 DFQATT and CDR2 SNEGSKA (reference sequence). The CDR3 is made up of 13 amino acids. The CDR3 region is CSATDRGPRGYTF. In nucleotides, the CDR3 is TGCAGTGCTACGGACAGGGGGCCGCGAGGCTACACCTTC.

The CDR3 is CASSPPSRQGNEQYF. For the CDR3, the DNA is TGTGCCAGCTCACCTCCCTCCAGACAGGGGAACGAGCAGTACTTC. This chain connects TRBV18 to TRBJ2-7; TRBD1 agrees at 8 bases. Germline V gene data show CDR1 as KGHSH and CDR2 as LQKENI. The length of the CDR3 is 15 residues. With V trimmed by 3 bases and J by 5 bases, 9 bases remained unmatched.

The chain links TRBV5-1 to TRBJ1-4, with D unclear. Germline V gene lookup returns CDR1 SGHRS and CDR2 YFSETQ. V was pared by 0 bases and J by 8 bases, with 8 bases between. The CDR3 length is 13 residues. The CDR3 here is CASSLGAGEKLFF. Here the CDR3 DNA reads TGCGCCAGCAGCTTGGGGGCAGGCGAAAAACTGTTTTTT.

V is TRBV29-1 and J is TRBJ2-7; D unresolved. V was clipped by 4 bases and J by 3 bases, with 10 bases between them. Per germline, CDR1 SQVTM and CDR2 ANQGSEA. CDR3 size: 12 residues. The CDR3 here is CSVATVYYEQYF. The CDR3, as DNA: TGCAGCGTTGCCACCGTTTACTACGAGCAGTACTTC.

The chain links TRBV20-1 to TRBJ2-3; tentatively, D is TRBD2 (5 bases). Germline lookup yields CDR1 DFQATT and CDR2 SNEGSKA (reference sequence). The CDR3 has 12 amino acids. Trimming cost V 4 bases and J 4 bases, with 9 bases left between them. The CDR3 DNA sequence: TGCAGTGCTATGGACTCACCAGATACGCAGTATTTT. It is translated as CSAMDSPDTQYF.

The rearrangement links TRBV3-1 to TRBJ2-7; D remains unclear. V gave up 1 base and J gave up 4 bases, with 8 bases separating them. Per the germline V gene, CDR1 is LGHDT and CDR2 is YNNKEL (reference sequence). CDR3 size: 13 residues. The CDR3 reads CASSQVGRYEQYF. The CDR3 bases are TGTGCCAGCAGCCAAGTTGGGCGGTACGAGCAGTACTTC.

The V call is TRBV19, the J call TRBJ2-7, with D perhaps TRBD1 (7 bases). CDR1 and CDR2 (germline): LNHDA, SQIVND (reference sequence). Deletions cut 5 bases from V and 6 bases from J, with 20 bases between. The CDR3 runs 15 residues. Here the CDR3 DNA reads TGTGCCAGTAGTCCTTATTCTCAGGGGGGTTCCGAGCAGTACTTC. Protein: CASSPYSQGGSEQYF.

Concerning this clonotype itself: At one of its ends the junction is not consistent with the germline gene, which may arise from a read error. The rearrangement uses TRBV5-5 and TRBJ2-1; the match to TRBD1 covers 11 bases. This CDR3 contains 17 residues. Germline V gives CDR1 SGHKS, CDR2 YYEKEE (reference sequence). DNA for the CDR3: TGTGCCAGCAGCTGGGGACAGGGGGTGGGCTCCTACAATGGGCAGTTCTTC. It is translated as CASSWGQGVGSYNGQFF.

The rearrangement uses TRBV7-2 and TRBJ2-7, with 10 bases aligning to TRBD2. Per germline, CDR1 SGHTA and CDR2 FQGNSA. This CDR3 is 15 amino acids long. With V trimmed by 5 bases and J by 4 bases, 8 bases remained unmatched. CDR3 bases: TGTGCCAGCAGCCCTGCGACTAGCGGGCGGTACGAGCAGTACTTC. Its protein is CASSPATSGRYEQYF. The variable domain in full, completed from reference TRBV7-2 and TRBJ2-7, reads GAGVSQSPSNKVTEKGKDVELRCDPISGHTALYWYRQSLGQGLEFLIYFQGNSAPDKSGLPSDRFSAERTGGSVSTLTIQRTQQEDSAVYLCASSPATSGRYEQYFGPGTRLTVT.

This chain links TRBV2 with TRBJ2-7; 16 bases agree with TRBD2. J gave up 5 bases and V 9 bases, and 13 bases lay outside the gene matches. Germline V lookup: CDR1 SNHLY, CDR2 FYNNEI. The CDR3 is made up of 17 amino acids. CDR3 coding DNA: TGTGCCAGAGATCCGGGACTAGCGGGAGGGCCGGGGAACGAGCAGTACTTC. Its translation is CARDPGLAGGPGNEQYF.

This clonotype was seen at least ten times. The chain has TRBV10-2 and TRBJ1-5; 9 bases line up with TRBD1. J was trimmed by 7 bases and V by 6 bases; bases with no gene match: 7. The CDR3 is 14 amino acids. Germline V gene data show CDR1 as WSHSY and CDR2 as SAAADI. CDR3: CASSGTGSGQPQHF. The CDR3 bases are TGCGCCAGCAGCGGGACAGGGTCAGGGCAGCCCCAGCATTTT.

The chain is built from TRBV20-1 and TRBJ1-1; D not resolved. CDR3 length: 12 residues. CDR1 DFQATT and CDR2 SNEGSKA come from the germline V gene (reference sequence). The V gene lost 6 bases and the J gene lost 1 base, with 9 bases spanning the gap. The CDR3 here is CSAHRSNTEAFF. CDR3 bases: TGCAGTGCCCACCGTTCGAACACTGAAGCTTTCTTT.

At least ten counts were recorded for this clonotype. The chain joins TRBV19 to TRBJ1-3, with 7 nucleotides matching TRBD1. With V trimmed by 8 bases and J by 2 bases, 9 bases remained unmatched. This CDR3 region has 15 residues. Germline CDR1 reads LNHDA; CDR2 reads SQIVND (reference sequence). This CDR3 reads CASGGDRVPGNTIYF. DNA of the CDR3: TGTGCCAGTGGTGGAGACAGGGTCCCTGGAAACACCATATATTTT. The variable domain in full, completed from reference TRBV19 and TRBJ1-3, reads DGGITQSPKYLFRKEGQNVTLSCEQNLNHDAMYWYRQDPGQGLRLIYYSQIVNDFQKGDIAEGYSVSREKKESFPLTVTSAQKNPTAFYLCASGGDRVPGNTIYFGEGSWLTVV.

Comments on this clonotype: Because the CDR3 is missing its conserved closing phenylalanine or tryptophan, this is likely a read error. The V gene is TRBV10-1, the J gene TRBJ2-5, with D perhaps assigned TRBD1 or TRBD2 (5 bases each). Germline values: CDR1 WNHNN, CDR2 SYGVQD (reference sequence). The CDR3 runs to 14 residues. Trimming pared 11 bases from V and 2 bases from J, leaving 18 bases between. The CDR3 DNA is TGCGCCTCCAGGTCCGGGACGGCTCAAGAGACCCAGTACTCC. Translated: CASRSGTAQETQYS.

On this clonotype: A read error may be the cause here, since a much bigger clone is one base away. V is TRBV12-3 or TRBV12-4 and J is TRBJ1-5, with unresolved D. CDR3 size: 13 residues. Here the CDR3 DNA reads TGTACCAGCAGTTTCAACAGCAATCAGCCCCAGCATTTT. Translating it yields CTSSFNSNQPQHF.

In its sample, this clonotype was seen many times. The V gene is TRBV15, the J gene TRBJ1-6, with 8 positions matching TRBD1. V lost 4 bases to trimming and J lost 7 bases; unmatched junction nucleotides: 9. The length of the CDR3 is 16 residues. Germline CDR1 is LNHNV and CDR2 is YYDKDF (reference sequence). Here the CDR3 reads CATSIGQGPGNSPLHF. Written as DNA, the CDR3 is TGTGCCACCAGCATCGGACAGGGTCCTGGAAATTCACCCCTCCACTTT.

This chain joins TRBV2 and TRBJ2-7; D gene unclear. The CDR3 spans 10 residues. CDR1 and CDR2 (germline): SNHLY, FYNNEI. The ends were cut back, 4 bases at V and 4 bases at J, with 2 bases in the middle. DNA of the CDR3: TGTGCCAGCAGTGGATACGAGCAGTACTTC. Translating gives CASSGYEQYF.

DNA of the CDR3: TGTGCCTGGAAGAGGAGACTGGAGGGTTCCTACGAGCAGTACTTC. Translated, it gives CAWKRRLEGSYEQYF. The rearrangement links TRBV30 to TRBJ2-7, with TRBD2 as a possible D gene (6 bases). Per the germline V gene, CDR1 is GTSNPN and CDR2 is SVGIG (reference sequence). This CDR3 is built from 15 residues. V was trimmed by 4 bases and J by 1 base, leaving 17 bases between them.

This clonotype was recorded at least ten times. CDR3 sequence: CASSVDLAGRETQYF. The CDR3 bases are TGTGCCAGCAGCGTTGACCTAGCGGGACGAGAGACCCAGTACTTC. The chain is built from TRBV5-4 and TRBJ2-5; 9 nucleotides line up with TRBD2. The CDR3 loop spans 15 amino acids. With 4 bases clipped from V and 4 bases from J, the junction kept 8 bases outside the gene matches. CDR1 and CDR2 from the germline V gene are SGHNT and YYREEE (reference sequence).

This clonotype was picked up one time. It is likely a read error, because the conserved phenylalanine at the end of the CDR3 is missing. The chain recombines TRBV9 with TRBJ2-5, with 8 bases fitting TRBD1. The junction had 9 bases not matched to a gene; V was cut back by 7 bases and J by 7 bases. Germline CDR1 SGDLS, CDR2 YYNGEE. The length of the CDR3 is 13 residues. CDR3 in amino acids: CASGDRGQGTQYS. The CDR3 bases are TGTGCCAGCGGAGACAGGGGTCAGGGGACCCAGTACTCC.

The chain combines TRBV7-9 with TRBJ2-7, with no clear D. Germline CDR1 is SEHNR and CDR2 is FQNEAQ (reference sequence). The V gene lost 5 bases and the J gene lost 4 bases, with 12 bases spanning the gap. The CDR3 is 13 amino acids. CDR3 in amino acids: CASSPPTLYEQYF. DNA for the CDR3: TGTGCCAGCAGCCCCCCGACACTTTACGAGCAGTACTTC.

The rearrangement joins TRBV9 to TRBJ2-1; D uncertain. CDR3 length equals 12 residues. The germline CDR1 and CDR2 sequences are SGDLS and YYNGEE. Trimming shortened V by 3 bases and J by 8 bases, and 9 bases separated the two germline ends. CDR3 in amino acids: CASSATQDEQFF. Here the CDR3 DNA reads TGTGCCAGCAGCGCCACTCAGGATGAGCAGTTCTTC.

This clonotype was counted ten times or more. The rearrangement uses TRBV7-8 and TRBJ1-2; D ambiguous. The germline V and J ends were trimmed by 1 base and 5 bases, with 14 bases remaining between them. The CDR3 runs 15 residues. CDR1 and CDR2 from the germline V gene are SGHVS and FQNEAQ. The CDR3 DNA reads as TGTGCCAGCAGCTTAGGCCCGGAGTTGGAGTATGGCTACACCTTC. Translated, it gives CASSLGPELEYGYTF.